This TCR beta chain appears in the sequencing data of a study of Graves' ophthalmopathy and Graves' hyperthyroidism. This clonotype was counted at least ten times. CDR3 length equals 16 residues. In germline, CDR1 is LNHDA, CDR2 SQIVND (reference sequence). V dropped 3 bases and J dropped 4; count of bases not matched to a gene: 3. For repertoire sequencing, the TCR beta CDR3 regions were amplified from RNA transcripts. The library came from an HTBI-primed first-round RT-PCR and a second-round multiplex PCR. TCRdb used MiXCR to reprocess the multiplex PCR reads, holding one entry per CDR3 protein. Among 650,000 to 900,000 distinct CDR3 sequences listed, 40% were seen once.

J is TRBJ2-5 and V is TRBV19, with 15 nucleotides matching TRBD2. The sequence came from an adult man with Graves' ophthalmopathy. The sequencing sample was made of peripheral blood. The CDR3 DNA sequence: TGTGCCAGTAGTATCCCGGGACTAGCGGGAGGAGAGACCCAGTACTTC. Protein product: CASSIPGLAGGETQYF.